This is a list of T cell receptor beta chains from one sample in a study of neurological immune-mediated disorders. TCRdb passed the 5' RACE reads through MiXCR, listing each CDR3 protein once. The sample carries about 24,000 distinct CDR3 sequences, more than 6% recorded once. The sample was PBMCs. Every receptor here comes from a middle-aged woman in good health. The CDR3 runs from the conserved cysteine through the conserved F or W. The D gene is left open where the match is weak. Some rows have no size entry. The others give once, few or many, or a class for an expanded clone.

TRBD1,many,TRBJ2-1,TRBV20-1,CSAREGDRAGIYNEQFF,TGCAGTGCTAGAGAGGGGGACAGAGCAGGCATCTACAATGAGCAGTTCTTC
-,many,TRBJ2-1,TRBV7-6,CASSFSVPPDNEQFF,TGTGCCAGCAGCTTTAGCGTCCCCCCGGACAATGAGCAGTTCTTC
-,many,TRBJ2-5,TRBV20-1,CSARDSEGHRETQYF,TGCAGTGCTAGAGATTCTGAGGGGCATCGAGAGACCCAGTACTTC
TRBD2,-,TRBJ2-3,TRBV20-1,CSASRLAGVIDTQYF,TGCAGTGCTAGCCGACTAGCGGGAGTGATAGATACGCAGTATTTT
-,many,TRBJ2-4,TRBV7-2,CASSASDLTGTRLAKNIQYF,TGTGCCAGCAGCGCTTCGGACCTCACAGGGACCCGTCTAGCCAAAAACATTCAGTACTTC
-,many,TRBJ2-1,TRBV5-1,CASSFERGDYNEQFF,TGCGCCAGCAGCTTTGAACGGGGCGACTACAATGAGCAGTTCTTC
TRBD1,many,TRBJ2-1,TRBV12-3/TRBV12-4,CASRGGWTGGYNEQFF,TGTGCCAGCAGAGGGGGTTGGACAGGGGGCTACAATGAGCAGTTCTTC
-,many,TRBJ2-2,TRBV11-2,CASSLVNTGELFF,TGTGCCAGCAGCTTAGTGAACACCGGGGAGCTGTTTTTT
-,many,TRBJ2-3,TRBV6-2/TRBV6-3,CASSYSLAERGDTQYF,TGTGCCAGCAGTTACTCCTTAGCGGAACGGGGCGATACGCAGTATTTT
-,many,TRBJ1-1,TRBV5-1,CASSLVRGDRNTEAFF,TGCGCCAGCAGCTTGGTCCGGGGCGACCGGAACACTGAAGCTTTCTTT
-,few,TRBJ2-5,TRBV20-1,CSAPDPRVFQETQYF,TGCAGTGCTCCTGACCCCAGGGTTTTTCAAGAGACCCAGTACTTC
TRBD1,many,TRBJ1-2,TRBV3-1,CASSQRTGGGYGYTF,TGTGCCAGCAGCCAACGGACAGGGGGCGGCTATGGCTACACCTTC
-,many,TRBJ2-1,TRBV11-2,CAGGPSGREQFF,TGTGCCGGCGGACCGTCGGGCCGTGAGCAGTTCTTC
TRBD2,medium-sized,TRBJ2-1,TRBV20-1,CSARRTSGKSYNEQFF,TGCAGTGCTAGAAGGACTAGCGGGAAGTCCTACAATGAGCAGTTCTTC
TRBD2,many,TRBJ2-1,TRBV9,CASSVEPSGISSYNEQFF,TGTGCCAGCAGCGTAGAGCCTAGCGGGATCAGCTCCTACAATGAGCAGTTCTTC
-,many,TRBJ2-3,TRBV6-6,CASLQGRPTDTQYF,TGTGCCAGCCTTCAGGGGCGACCCACAGATACGCAGTATTTT
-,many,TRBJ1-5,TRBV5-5,CASSHSIAGTYQPQHF,TGTGCCAGCAGCCACTCTATTGCAGGTACCTATCAGCCCCAGCATTTT
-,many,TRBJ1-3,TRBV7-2,CASTGKGGNTIYF,TGTGCCAGCACGGGGAAAGGTGGAAACACCATATATTTT
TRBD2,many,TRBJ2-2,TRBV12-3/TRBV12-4,CASSKKREGGELFF,TGTGCCAGCAGTAAAAAGCGGGAGGGAGGGGAGCTGTTTTTT
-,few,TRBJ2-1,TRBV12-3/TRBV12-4,CASSFGSGFEQFF,TGTGCCAGCAGTTTCGGGAGCGGGTTTGAGCAGTTCTTC
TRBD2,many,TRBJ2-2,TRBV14,CASREAGAGELFF,TGTGCCAGCAGGGAAGCGGGAGCCGGGGAGCTGTTTTTT
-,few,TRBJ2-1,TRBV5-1,CASSLLSAGSSYNEQFF,TGCGCCAGCAGCCTCCTTAGCGCCGGAAGCTCCTACAATGAGCAGTTCTTC
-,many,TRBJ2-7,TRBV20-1,CSARESGQGTSGEQYF,TGCAGTGCTAGAGAAAGCGGGCAGGGCACTAGTGGCGAGCAGTACTTC
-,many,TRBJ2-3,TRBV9,CASSVGTSRPRTDTQYF,TGTGCCAGCAGCGTGGGTACCAGTCGACCCCGCACAGATACGCAGTATTTT
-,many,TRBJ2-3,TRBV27,CASSTWGDTQYF,TGTGCCAGCAGCACCTGGGGGGATACGCAGTATTTT
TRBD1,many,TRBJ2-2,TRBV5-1,CASRDRHTNTGELFF,TGCGCCAGCCGGGACAGGCATACGAACACCGGGGAGCTGTTTTTT
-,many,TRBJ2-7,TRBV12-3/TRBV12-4,CASSLGSGQYF,TGTGCCAGCAGTCTTGGAAGCGGACAGTACTTC
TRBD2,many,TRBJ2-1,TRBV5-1,CASSSGLAGNNEQFF,TGCGCCAGCAGCTCCGGACTAGCGGGCAACAATGAGCAGTTCTTC
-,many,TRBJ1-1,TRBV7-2,CASSPPGVMNTEAFF,TGTGCCAGCAGCCCCCCAGGGGTCATGAACACTGAAGCTTTCTTT
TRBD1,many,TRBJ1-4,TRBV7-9,CASSQGQSEGEKLFF,TGTGCCAGCAGCCAGGGACAGTCGGAGGGAGAAAAACTGTTTTTT
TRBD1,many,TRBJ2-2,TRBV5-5,CASSLKGATGELFF,TGTGCCAGCAGCTTAAAGGGGGCAACCGGGGAGCTGTTTTTT
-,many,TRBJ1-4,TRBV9,CASSESSPGFGEKLFF,TGTGCCAGCAGCGAATCGTCCCCAGGGTTCGGCGAAAAACTGTTTTTT
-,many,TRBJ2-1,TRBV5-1,CASSLGVPSSYNEQFF,TGCGCCAGCAGCCTCGGGGTTCCGTCCTCCTACAATGAGCAGTTCTTC
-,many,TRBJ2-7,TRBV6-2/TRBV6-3,CASSPPRTVSYEQYF,TGTGCCAGCAGTCCACCAAGGACAGTATCCTACGAGCAGTACTTC
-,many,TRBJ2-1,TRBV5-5,CASIPMNNEQFF,TGTGCCAGCATCCCTATGAACAATGAGCAGTTCTTC
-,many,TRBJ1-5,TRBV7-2,CASSYDENQPQHF,TGTGCCAGCAGCTACGATGAAAATCAGCCCCAGCATTTT
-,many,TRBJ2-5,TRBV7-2,CASSFSPQAKPRETQYF,TGTGCCAGCAGCTTTTCCCCCCAAGCCAAACCGAGGGAGACCCAGTACTTC
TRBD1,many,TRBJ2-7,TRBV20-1,CSARMAGTGIEEQYF,TGCAGTGCTAGAATGGCGGGGACAGGGATAGAGGAGCAGTACTTC
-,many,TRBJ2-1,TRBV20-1,CSARAGVGYNEQFF,TGCAGTGCTAGAGCGGGAGTCGGGTACAATGAGCAGTTCTTC
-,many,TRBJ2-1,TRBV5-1,CASSLERANEQFF,TGCGCCAGCAGCTTGGAAAGGGCCAATGAGCAGTTCTTC